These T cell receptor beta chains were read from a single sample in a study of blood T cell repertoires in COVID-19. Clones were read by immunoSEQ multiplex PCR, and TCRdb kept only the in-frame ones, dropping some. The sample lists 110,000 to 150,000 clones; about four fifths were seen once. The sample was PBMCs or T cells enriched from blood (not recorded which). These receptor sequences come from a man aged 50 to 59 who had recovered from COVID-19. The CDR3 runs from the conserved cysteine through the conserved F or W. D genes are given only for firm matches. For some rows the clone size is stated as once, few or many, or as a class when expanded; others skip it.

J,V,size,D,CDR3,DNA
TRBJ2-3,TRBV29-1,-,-,CSVKDKGLATDTQYF,TGCAGCGTCAAGGACAAGGGACTGGCCACAGATACGCAGTATTTT
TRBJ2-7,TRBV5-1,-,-,CASSLEKGGSDEQYF,TGCGCCAGCAGCTTGGAAAAGGGTGGTAGCGACGAGCAGTACTTC
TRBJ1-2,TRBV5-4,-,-,CASSLGRQNYGYTF,TGTGCCAGCAGCTTGGGACGACAGAACTATGGCTACACCTTC
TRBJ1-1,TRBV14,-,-,CASSQTYGVNTEAFF,TGTGCCAGCAGCCAAACGTACGGAGTGAACACTGAAGCTTTCTTT
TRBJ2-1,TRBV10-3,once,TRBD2,CAISSIGASGGPSYNEQFF,TGTGCCATCAGTTCAATCGGAGCTAGCGGGGGGCCCTCCTACAATGAGCAGTTCTTC
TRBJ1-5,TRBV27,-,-,CASSPGQLTNQPQHF,TGTGCCAGCAGTCCAGGACAGTTAACCAATCAGCCCCAGCATTTT
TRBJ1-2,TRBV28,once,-,CASSLSDTYGYTF,TGTGCCAGCAGTTTGAGTGATACCTATGGCTACACCTTC
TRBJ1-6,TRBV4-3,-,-,CASSQESGNGNSPLHF,TGCGCCAGCAGCCAAGAATCGGGTAACGGAAATTCACCCCTCCACTTT
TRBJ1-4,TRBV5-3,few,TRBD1,CARSFLGQGLEKLFF,TGTGCCAGAAGCTTCTTGGGACAGGGGTTAGAAAAACTGTTTTTT
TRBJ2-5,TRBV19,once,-,CASRQTRGQETQYF,TGTGCCAGTAGACAAACTAGAGGCCAAGAGACCCAGTACTTC
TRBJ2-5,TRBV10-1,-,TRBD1,CASSPGQGGETQYF,TGCGCCAGCAGTCCGGGACAGGGGGGAGAGACCCAGTACTTC
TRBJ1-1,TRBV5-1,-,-,CASHQEEGLNTEAFF,TGCGCCAGCCACCAAGAGGAGGGACTGAACACTGAAGCTTTCTTT
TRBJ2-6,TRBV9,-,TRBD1,CASSVGTGRTNVLTF,TGTGCCAGCAGCGTTGGGACAGGGCGGACCAACGTCCTGACTTTC
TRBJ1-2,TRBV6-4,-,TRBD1,CASSDPGTGLGGYTF,TGTGCCAGCAGTGATCCCGGGACAGGGCTGGGGGGCTACACCTTC
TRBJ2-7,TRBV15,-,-,CATSFQGYEQYF,TGTGCCACCAGCTTCCAGGGGTACGAGCAGTACTTC
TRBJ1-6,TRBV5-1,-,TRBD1,CASSPGQYNSPLHF,TGCGCCAGCAGCCCGGGACAGTATAATTCACCCCTCCACTTT
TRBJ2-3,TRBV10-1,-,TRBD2,CASSETAGGLTTDTQYF,TGCGCCAGCAGTGAGACAGCGGGGGGGCTGACAACAGATACGCAGTATTTT